These 11 T cell receptor beta chains were sequenced from one sample in a study of blood T cell repertoires in COVID-19. Assay used: immunoSEQ multiplex PCR; TCRdb lists only in-frame clones, some missing. The data hold 200,000 to 300,000 clones, with about 81% observed a single time. Material for sequencing was peripheral blood. All receptors derive from a woman in her fifties or sixties with active or convalescent COVID-19.

This clone was observed a single time. The rearrangement joins TRBV7-3 to TRBJ2-7; D remains ambiguous. CDR3 length equals 13 residues. V was pared by 0 bases and J by 5 bases, with 8 bases between. Germline-derived CDR1 and CDR2 are SGHTA and FQGTGA. The CDR3 region has the DNA TGTGCCAGCAGCTTAACGGCAGGTGACGAGCAGTACTTC. Translation gives CASSLTAGDEQYF.

This chain joins TRBV7-2 and TRBJ1-2; the D gene is possibly TRBD1 (6 bases). Trimming removed 1 base from V and 4 bases from J, with 10 bases in between. This CDR3 contains 14 residues. Germline assignment: CDR1 SGHTA and CDR2 FQGNSA. The CDR3 sequence is CASSLDRAGYGYTF. CDR3 DNA: TGTGCCAGCAGCTTAGACAGGGCGGGCTATGGCTACACCTTC. The full variable domain, its missing parts supplied by reference TRBV7-2 and TRBJ1-2, is GAGVSQSPSNKVTEKGKDVELRCDPISGHTALYWYRQSLGQGLEFLIYFQGNSAPDKSGLPSDRFSAERTGGSVSTLTIQRTQQEDSAVYLCASSLDRAGYGYTFGSGTRLTVV.

The genes are TRBV19 and TRBJ1-3; D is ambiguous. The CDR3 runs to 16 residues. Trimming cost V 2 bases and J 1 base, with 12 bases left between them. The germline gives CDR1 LNHDA, CDR2 SQIVND (reference sequence). CDR3 region: CASSITERLSGNTIYF. The CDR3 DNA is TGTGCCAGTAGTATAACGGAGCGACTTTCTGGAAACACCATATATTTT.

The chain uses TRBV19 and TRBJ1-6; D might be TRBD1 (6 bases). The CDR3 consists of 14 residues. V dropped 5 bases and J dropped 7 bases, with 12 bases sitting between them. Germline CDR1 is LNHDA and CDR2 is SQIVND (reference sequence). The CDR3 region has the DNA TGTGCCAGTAGTGAACGTAGGGGGAATTCACCCCTCCACTTT. Translating it yields CASSERRGNSPLHF.

The chain carries TRBV6-2 or TRBV6-3 and TRBJ1-5; possible D gene TRBD1, 5 bases. Trimming pared 6 bases from V and 5 bases from J, leaving 17 bases between. Germline CDR1 MNHEY, CDR2 SVGEGT. The CDR3 is 15 amino acids. CDR3 sequence: CASSSPTEPHQPQHF. CDR3 in DNA: TGTGCCAGCAGCTCCCCGACAGAACCACATCAGCCCCAGCATTTT.

DNA for the CDR3: TGCAGTGCTTCCTTACAGGGTGAGCAGTACTTC. Its translation: CSASLQGEQYF. V is TRBV20-1 and J is TRBJ2-7; D may be TRBD1 (6 bases). CDR1 and CDR2 from the germline V gene are DFQATT and SNEGSKA (reference sequence). CDR3 length equals 11 residues. The V end was cut by 5 bases, the J end by 7 bases, with 12 bases between.

V is TRBV6-2 or TRBV6-3 and J is TRBJ2-1; TRBD1 is a possible D gene (6 bases). The CDR3 is 17 amino acids. Trimming stripped 0 bases from V and 3 bases from J, with 15 bases between. In germline, CDR1 is MNHEY, CDR2 SVGEGT. The CDR3 loop is CASSYSGRGSFYNEQFF. The CDR3 DNA is TGTGCCAGCAGTTACTCGGGCAGGGGATCGTTCTACAATGAGCAGTTCTTC.

This chain joins TRBV11-3 and TRBJ2-7; 9 nucleotides line up with TRBD1. This CDR3 is built from 12 residues. CDR1 SGHNT and CDR2 YENEEA come from the germline V gene. The J segment lost 6 bases and the V segment lost 3 bases, leaving 0 bases of the junction unmatched. The CDR3 here is CASSLTGGEQYF. The CDR3 DNA sequence: TGTGCCAGCAGCTTGACAGGGGGCGAGCAGTACTTC.

Details on this clone: One end of the junction is discordant with germline, which a read error may explain. The rearrangement joins TRBV12-3 or TRBV12-4 to TRBJ2-5; D perhaps matches TRBD2 (6 bases). CDR3 length equals 13 residues. The CDR3 protein is CASSFSGQGTQYF. CDR3 sequence (DNA): TGTGCCAGCAGTTTTAGCGGTCAAGGGACCCAGTACTTC.

The V gene is TRBV12-3 or TRBV12-4, the J gene TRBJ1-5; no firm D call. Trimming cost V 3 bases and J 4 bases, with 7 bases left between them. The CDR3 length is 13 residues. This chain's CDR3 is CASSLSENQPQHF. CDR3 in DNA: TGTGCCAGCAGTTTGAGCGAGAATCAGCCCCAGCATTTT.

In its sample, this clone was seen once. This chain joins TRBV19 and TRBJ1-2; D is unresolved. The ends were cut back, 1 base at V and 4 bases at J, with 10 bases in the middle. From germline, CDR1 is LNHDA and CDR2 SQIVND (reference sequence). CDR3 length: 14 amino acids. DNA of the CDR3: TGTGCCAGTAGTATAGTTGGGCAGCCCTATGGCTACACCTTC. Its protein product is CASSIVGQPYGYTF.